The 24 T cell receptor beta chains below come from one sample, sequenced in a study of blood T cell repertoires in COVID-19 (dated by TCRdb to 2019 to 2021). Library preparation used the immunoSEQ multiplex PCR assay. TCRdb re-hosts the immuneACCESS table, in-frame sequences only. Its copies lack some clones; in the studies checked, an unresolved V gene accounts for under half of them, and the cause for the rest is not known. In all, the sample holds 220,000 or so clones, and about 88% of those were seen once. The ten largest clonotypes hold about a tenth of the sample. Sequencing was performed on peripheral blood. The receptors come from a woman in her forties or fifties with COVID-19, enrolled during active disease.

The rearrangement links TRBV24-1 to TRBJ2-4, with D possibly matching TRBD1 (8 bases). The length of the CDR3 is 15 residues. V lost 4 bases to trimming and J lost 9 bases, with 18 bases between them. In germline, CDR1 is KGHDR, CDR2 SFDVKD. The CDR3 sequence: CATSDPLTGGGIQYF. CDR3 DNA: TGTGCCACCAGTGACCCCCTCACAGGGGGGGGCATTCAGTACTTC.

The V call is TRBV7-9, the J call TRBJ2-6; D unclear. The CDR3 length is 16 residues. Germline assignment: CDR1 SEHNR and CDR2 FQNEAQ (reference sequence). Trimming took 5 bases from V and 3 from J, leaving 14 bases between them. CDR3 region: CASSPGRSGGANVLTF. CDR3 nucleotides: TGTGCCAGCAGCCCTGGTCGGTCAGGTGGGGCCAACGTCCTGACTTTC. The variable domain in full, completed from reference TRBV7-9 and TRBJ2-6, reads DTGVSQNPRHKITKRGQNVTFRCDPISEHNRLYWYRQTLGQGPEFLTYFQNEAQLEKSRLLSDRFSAERPKGSFSTLEIQRTEQGDSAMYLCASSPGRSGGANVLTFGAGSRLTVL.

J is TRBJ1-5 and V is TRBV5-1, with D possibly being TRBD1 (6 bases). The CDR3 contains 13 residues. CDR1 is SGHRS, CDR2 YFSETQ, per germline. V lost 4 bases, J lost 7 bases, and 12 bases lay in between. The CDR3 region is CASSPQGNQPQHF. For the CDR3, the DNA is TGCGCCAGCAGCCCTCAGGGGAACCAGCCCCAGCATTTT. The full variable domain, completed using reference TRBV5-1 and TRBJ1-5, is KAGVTQTPRYLIKTRGQQVTLSCSPISGHRSVSWYQQTPGQGLQFLFEYFSETQRNKGNFPGRFSGRQFSNSRSEMNVSTLELGDSALYLCASSPQGNQPQHFGDGTRLSIL.

This clone has more than one count but fewer than ten. The chain recombines TRBV25-1 with TRBJ1-1; perhaps TRBD1 as D (6 bases). CDR1 is MGHDK, CDR2 SYGVNS, per germline. V was cut by 5 bases and J by 3 bases, with 16 bases left in between. The CDR3 is 15 residues long. Here the CDR3 reads CASSQAGVIHTEAFF. The CDR3 coding sequence is TGTGCCAGCAGTCAGGCAGGGGTTATACACACTGAAGCTTTCTTT.

This sequence joins TRBV11-2 and TRBJ2-7; TRBD1 matches at 8 bases. Germline V gene sequence: CDR1 SGHAT, CDR2 FQNNGV. The CDR3 length is 14 residues. J gave up 2 bases and V 3 bases, and 3 bases lay outside the gene matches. CDR3 DNA: TGTGCCAGCAGCTTCGGGACAGGTACCTACGAGCAGTACTTC. It yields the protein CASSFGTGTYEQYF.

This clone was counted only a few times. The chain combines TRBV5-4 with TRBJ2-1; D perhaps matches TRBD1 (6 bases). This CDR3 comprises 15 residues. Germline CDR1 reads SGHNT; CDR2 reads YYREEE (reference sequence). Trimming stripped 0 bases from V and 8 bases from J, with 15 bases between. Here the CDR3 DNA reads TGTGCCAGCAGCTTGGAGGTGACTGGGGGCGATGAGCAGTTCTTC. Amino acids: CASSLEVTGGDEQFF.

The chain joins TRBV5-4 to TRBJ2-2; TRBD2 might be the D (5 bases). This CDR3 has 15 amino acids. CDR1 is SGHNT, CDR2 YYREEE, per germline (reference sequence). Between the trimmed V and J ends, which lost 4 bases and 6 bases, there was a span of 16 bases. CDR3 loop: CASSLGLSAPGELFF. Here the CDR3 DNA reads TGTGCCAGCAGCCTTGGACTCTCTGCCCCCGGGGAGCTGTTTTTT.

The rearrangement uses TRBV2 and TRBJ2-3, with a weak D call TRBD2 (6 bases). Germline V gene data show CDR1 as SNHLY and CDR2 as FYNNEI. This CDR3 comprises 15 residues. The V gene lost 4 bases and the J gene lost 2 bases, with 13 bases spanning the gap. For the CDR3, the DNA is TGTGCCAGCAGTGTGGGCGGGGACCCCACAGATACGCAGTATTTT. It is translated as CASSVGGDPTDTQYF.

V gene TRBV3-1 (or the pseudogene TRBV3-2) combines with J gene TRBJ2-5; TRBD2 aligns across 16 bases. CDR3 length equals 16 residues. Germline V lookup: CDR1 LGHDT, CDR2 YNNKEL (reference sequence). The J segment lost 5 bases and the V segment lost 4 bases, leaving 4 bases of the junction unmatched. Written as DNA, the CDR3 is TGTGCCAGCAGCCTGCCGGGACTAGCGGGGGGGGAGACCCAGTACTTC. Translated, it gives CASSLPGLAGGETQYF.

This chain uses TRBV19 with TRBJ2-3, with D perhaps matching TRBD1 (6 bases). CDR1 and CDR2 (germline): LNHDA, SQIVND (reference sequence). The CDR3 is 14 residues long. Trimming removed 8 bases from V and 6 bases from J, with 18 bases in between. The CDR3, as DNA: TGTGCCAGTGCAGACAGGTATTCACACGATACGCAGTATTTT. It yields the protein CASADRYSHDTQYF.

V is TRBV6-6 and J is TRBJ2-2; D ambiguous. Germline loops: CDR1 MNHNY, CDR2 SVGAGI (reference sequence). This CDR3 is built from 13 residues. Trimming cost V 6 bases and J 5 bases, with 10 bases left between them. The CDR3 nucleotides read TGTGCCAGCAGCTCTATCGATACCGGGGAGCTGTTTTTT. Residues: CASSSIDTGELFF.

J is TRBJ2-3 and V is TRBV20-1; 8 positions agree with TRBD1. This CDR3 spans 16 amino acids. Losses at the gene ends were 3 bases for V and 5 bases for J; bases not matched to a gene: 13. Germline CDR1 is DFQATT and CDR2 is SNEGSKA (reference sequence). CDR3 coding DNA: TGCAGTGCTAGTCCTACAGACAGGGGATTTGGAGATACGCAGTATTTT. Residues: CSASPTDRGFGDTQYF.

The genes are TRBV11-2 and TRBJ2-3; 9 bases map to TRBD2. From germline, CDR1 is SGHAT and CDR2 FQNNGV. With 1 base clipped from V and 6 bases from J, the junction kept 11 bases outside the gene matches. The CDR3 has 17 amino acids. DNA of the CDR3: TGTGCCAGCAGCTTAGGGGCGGTAGCGGGGGCCGGGGATACGCAGTATTTT. Translating gives CASSLGAVAGAGDTQYF.

The genes are TRBV7-2 and TRBJ1-1; TRBD1 matches 8 bases. This CDR3 spans 19 amino acids. Per germline, CDR1 SGHTA and CDR2 FQGNSA. V lost 5 bases to trimming and J lost 3 bases; unmatched junction nucleotides: 20. The CDR3 DNA follows: TGTGCCAGCAGCGGCTACGGAACAGGGGGGGCGTTTAGTGACACTGAAGCTTTCTTT. As protein: CASSGYGTGGAFSDTEAFF.

The rearrangement joins TRBV2 to TRBJ2-7; weak D call: TRBD1 (6 bases). The CDR3 consists of 15 residues. Trimming took 3 bases from V and 4 from J, leaving 16 bases between them. Germline V gene sequence: CDR1 SNHLY, CDR2 FYNNEI. Here the CDR3 DNA reads TGTGCCAGCAGTGAGGGGCAGGGGAACGTTTACGAGCAGTACTTC. This gives the protein CASSEGQGNVYEQYF.

This sequence joins TRBV5-6 and TRBJ1-1; 7 bases are shared with TRBD1. The CDR3 sequence is 14 residues long. Unmatched junction bases numbered 5, after V lost 5 bases and J lost 1 base. CDR1 and CDR2 (germline): SGHDT, YYEEEE. This CDR3 is CASSWDSANTEAFF. The CDR3 coding sequence is TGTGCCAGCAGTTGGGACAGCGCGAACACTGAAGCTTTCTTT. Full variable domain (rest looked up from reference TRBV5-6 and TRBJ1-1): DAGVTQSPTHLIKTRGQQVTLRCSPKSGHDTVSWYQQALGQGPQFIFQYYEEEERQRGNFPDRFSGHQFPNYSSELNVNALLLGDSALYLCASSWDSANTEAFFGQGTRLTVV.

The chain couples TRBV6-2 or TRBV6-3 to TRBJ1-5, with a possible D match to TRBD1 (5 bases). The germline V and J ends were trimmed by 1 base and 3 bases, with 13 bases remaining between them. Germline CDR1 is MNHEY and CDR2 is SVGEGT. The CDR3 consists of 16 residues. Here the CDR3 reads CASSYWAGSDNQPQHF. CDR3 nucleotides: TGTGCCAGCAGTTACTGGGCAGGGTCGGACAATCAGCCCCAGCATTTT.

This clone occurred once. The chain is built from TRBV30 and TRBJ2-2, with no clear D. The CDR3 is 16 residues long. Germline lookup yields CDR1 GTSNPN and CDR2 SVGIG (reference sequence). The V end was cut by 0 bases, the J end by 0 bases, with 11 bases between. CDR3 DNA sequence: TGTGCCTGGAGTGTTGTGCAGGTACCGAACACCGGGGAGCTGTTTTTT. Encoded protein: CAWSVVQVPNTGELFF.

The V and J genes are TRBV30 and TRBJ1-2; 7 nucleotides align to TRBD1. The ends lost 2 bases at V and 8 bases at J; junction bases unmatched: 5. CDR1 is GTSNPN, CDR2 SVGIG, per germline (reference sequence). CDR3 length: 12 residues. The CDR3 DNA follows: TGTGCCTGGAGTCGACAGGGTAGCGGCTACACCTTC. This gives the protein CAWSRQGSGYTF.

V and J are TRBV3-1 (or the pseudogene TRBV3-2) and TRBJ1-6; D possibly corresponds to TRBD1 (6 bases). V was shortened by 2 bases and J by 14 bases, with 10 bases between the two germline ends. This CDR3 is 12 amino acids long. CDR1 is LGHDT and CDR2 is YNNKEL in the germline V gene (reference sequence). The DNA for the CDR3 is TGTGCCAGCAGCCAAAGGGGGTCCTCCCTCCACTTT. Its protein product is CASSQRGSSLHF.

The chain combines TRBV5-4 with TRBJ2-3; 7 nucleotides match TRBD2. V gave up 1 base and J gave up 3 bases; unmatched junction bases: 14. CDR3 length: 18 residues. CDR1 SGHNT and CDR2 YYREEE come from the germline V gene (reference sequence). The CDR3: CASSLIRGSGAPTDTQYF. The DNA of the CDR3 is TGTGCCAGCAGCTTGATACGTGGGAGCGGGGCTCCGACAGATACGCAGTATTTT.

The genes are TRBV5-8 and TRBJ1-4, with 11 bases identical to TRBD1. Germline CDR1 reads SGHTS; CDR2 reads YDEGEE. J lost 7 bases, V lost 5 bases, and 13 bases had no gene match. The length of the CDR3 is 17 residues. The CDR3 coding sequence is TGTGCCAGCAGTTCGGGACAGGGGGTGTCGTTCGGTGAAAAACTGTTTTTT. It yields the protein CASSSGQGVSFGEKLFF. The whole variable domain, remainder taken from reference TRBV5-8 and TRBJ1-4, is EAGVTQSPTHLIKTRGQQATLRCSPISGHTSVYWYQQALGLGLQFLLWYDEGEERNRGNFPPRFSGRQFPNYSSELNVNALELEDSALYLCASSSGQGVSFGEKLFFGSGTQLSVL.

The chain employs TRBV21-1 and TRBJ2-7; the table assigns TRBD1, which was not confirmed against the DNA. TRBV21-1 is assigned pseudogene status. This CDR3 spans 15 amino acids. For the CDR3, the DNA is TGTGCCAGCACCAGGGACAGGGTTAACTCCTACGAGCAGTACTTC. It translates to CASTRDRVNSYEQYF.

V gene TRBV4-1 combines with J gene TRBJ1-5; 9 nucleotides agree with TRBD1. Germline CDR1 is MGHRA and CDR2 is YSYEKL. The CDR3 runs 17 residues. With 1 base clipped from V and 4 bases from J, the junction kept 8 bases outside the gene matches. CDR3 in amino acids: CASSQVTGTGSNQPQHF. CDR3 in DNA: TGCGCCAGCAGCCAAGTGACCGGGACAGGGAGTAATCAGCCCCAGCATTTT.